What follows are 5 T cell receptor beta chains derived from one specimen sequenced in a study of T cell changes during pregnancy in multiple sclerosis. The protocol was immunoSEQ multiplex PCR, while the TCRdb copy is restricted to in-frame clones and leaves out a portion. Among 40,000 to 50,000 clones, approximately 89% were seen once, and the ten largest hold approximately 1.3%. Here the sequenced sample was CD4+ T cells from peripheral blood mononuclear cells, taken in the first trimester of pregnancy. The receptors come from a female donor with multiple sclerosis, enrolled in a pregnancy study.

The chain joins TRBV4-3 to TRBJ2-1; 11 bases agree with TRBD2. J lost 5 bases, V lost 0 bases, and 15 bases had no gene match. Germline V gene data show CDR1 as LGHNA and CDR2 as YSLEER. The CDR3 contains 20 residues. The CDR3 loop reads CASSQDLLTGLADLNNEQFF. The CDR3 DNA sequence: TGCGCCAGCAGCCAAGATCTTTTAACGGGACTAGCGGATCTCAACAATGAGCAGTTCTTC.

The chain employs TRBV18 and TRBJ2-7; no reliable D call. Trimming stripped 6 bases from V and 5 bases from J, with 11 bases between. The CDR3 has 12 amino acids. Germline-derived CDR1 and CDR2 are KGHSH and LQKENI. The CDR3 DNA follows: TGTGCCAGCTCTCTAAGTGTCAACGAGCAGTACTTC. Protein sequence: CASSLSVNEQYF.

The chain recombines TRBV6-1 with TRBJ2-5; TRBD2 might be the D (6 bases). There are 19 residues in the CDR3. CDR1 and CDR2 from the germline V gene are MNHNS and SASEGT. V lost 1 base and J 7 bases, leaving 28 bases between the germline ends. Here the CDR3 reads CASSEERLRRAPGVGTQYF. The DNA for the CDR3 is TGTGCCAGCAGTGAAGAGCGGTTGAGGCGGGCCCCGGGAGTGGGGACCCAGTACTTC.

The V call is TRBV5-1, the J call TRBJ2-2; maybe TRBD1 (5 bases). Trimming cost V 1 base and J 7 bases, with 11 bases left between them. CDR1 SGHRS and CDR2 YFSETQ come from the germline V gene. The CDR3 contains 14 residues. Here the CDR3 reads CASSLRGYDGELFF. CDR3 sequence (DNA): TGCGCCAGCAGCTTGAGGGGTTACGACGGGGAGCTGTTTTTT.

The CDR3 DNA reads as TGTGCCAGCAGTTTAACAGGGGGCGCTGAGACCCAGTACTTC. Its protein product is CASSLTGGAETQYF. The chain recombines TRBV28 with TRBJ2-5; 9 nucleotides agree with TRBD1. Germline CDR1 reads MDHEN; CDR2 reads SYDVKM. Losses at the gene ends were 2 bases for V and 5 bases for J; bases not matched to a gene: 3. This CDR3 spans 14 amino acids.